This T cell receptor (beta chain) was found in a study of T cells after yellow fever vaccination. The CDR3 totals 16 residues. Germline V lookup: CDR1 MNHEY, CDR2 SMNVEV (reference sequence). The V and J ends lost 6 bases and 0 bases respectively, with 15 bases between them. TCRdb analysed the 5' RACE reads with MiXCR anew, one entry per CDR3 protein. The sample lists 620,000 or so distinct CDR3 sequences; over 9% were seen once. The rearrangement links TRBV27 to TRBJ1-3; D not resolved. This TCR was sampled from a man in his thirties or forties who received the YFV17D yellow fever vaccine. The sequences come from PBMCs, collected on the day of the yellow fever booster vaccination. CDR3 protein: CASSPMAASSGNTIYF. For the CDR3, the DNA is TGTGCCAGCAGCCCTATGGCCGCGAGCTCTGGAAACACCATATATTTT.